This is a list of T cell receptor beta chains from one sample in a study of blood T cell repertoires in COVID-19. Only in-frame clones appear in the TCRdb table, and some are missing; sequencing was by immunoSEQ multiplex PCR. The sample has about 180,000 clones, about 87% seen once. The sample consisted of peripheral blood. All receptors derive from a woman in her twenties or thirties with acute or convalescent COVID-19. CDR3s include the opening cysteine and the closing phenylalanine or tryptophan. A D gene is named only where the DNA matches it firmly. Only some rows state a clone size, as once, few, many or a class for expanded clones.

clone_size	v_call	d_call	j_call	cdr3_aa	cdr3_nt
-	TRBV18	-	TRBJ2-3	CASSPNIQDGTDTQYF	TGTGCCAGCTCACCTAATATCCAGGATGGAACGGATACGCAGTATTTT
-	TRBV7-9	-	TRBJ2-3	CASSLDYGAASTDTQYF	TGTGCCAGCAGCTTAGATTATGGGGCAGCTAGCACAGATACGCAGTATTTT
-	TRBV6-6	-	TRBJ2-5	CASKGDYRKSQYF	TGTGCCAGCAAGGGAGACTACCGAAAGAGCCAGTACTTC
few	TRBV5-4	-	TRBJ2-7	CASSPVGHIFDEQYF	TGTGCCAGCAGCCCGGTGGGGCACATATTCGACGAGCAGTACTTC
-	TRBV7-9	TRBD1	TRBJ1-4	CASSLSQGEEKLFF	TGTGCCAGCAGCTTATCACAGGGGGAGGAAAAACTGTTTTTT
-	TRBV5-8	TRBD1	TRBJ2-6	CASSLETGTGFSGANVLTF	TGTGCCAGCAGCTTGGAAACCGGGACAGGGTTCTCTGGGGCCAACGTCCTGACTTTC
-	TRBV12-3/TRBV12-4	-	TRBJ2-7	CASRPRGPYEQYF	TGTGCCAGCAGACCTAGGGGCCCCTACGAGCAGTACTTC
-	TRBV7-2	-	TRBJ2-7	CASSSLGAGYYEQYF	TGTGCCAGCAGCTCATTGGGGGCAGGATACTACGAGCAGTACTTC
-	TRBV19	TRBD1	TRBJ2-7	CASSIRGTETYEQYF	TGTGCCAGTAGTATAAGGGGGACAGAAACCTACGAGCAGTACTTC
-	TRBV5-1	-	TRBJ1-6	CASRGGEDSPLHF	TGCGCCAGCCGCGGAGGGGAGGATTCACCCCTCCACTTT
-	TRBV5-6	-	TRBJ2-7	CASSFTGGSYEQYF	TGTGCCAGCAGCTTCACCGGTGGGAGCTACGAGCAGTACTTC
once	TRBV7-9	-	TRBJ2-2	CAIIYKNTGELFF	TGTGCCATAATATATAAGAACACCGGGGAGCTGTTTTTT
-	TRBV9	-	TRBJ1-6	CASNEGANSPLHF	TGTGCCAGCAATGAAGGGGCTAACTCACCCCTCCACTTT
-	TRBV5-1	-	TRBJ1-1	CASRETGPNTEAFF	TGCGCCAGCAGAGAGACAGGCCCTAACACTGAAGCTTTCTTT
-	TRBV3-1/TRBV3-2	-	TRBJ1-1	CASSARWTEAFF	TGTGCCAGCAGCGCTCGGTGGACTGAAGCTTTCTTT
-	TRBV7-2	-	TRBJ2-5	CASSLTRAVGETQYF	TGTGCCAGCAGCTTAACTAGGGCGGTGGGGGAGACCCAGTACTTC
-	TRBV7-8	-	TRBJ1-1	CASSYIRDMSFF	TGTGCCAGCAGCTACATCCGGGACATGTCTTTCTTT
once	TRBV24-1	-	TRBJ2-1	CATSDSWRGEQFF	TGTGCCACCAGTGACTCCTGGAGGGGTGAGCAGTTCTTC
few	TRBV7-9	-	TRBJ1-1	CASSGAWAHTEAFF	TGTGCCAGCAGTGGGGCGTGGGCCCACACTGAAGCTTTCTTT
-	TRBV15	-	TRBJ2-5	CATAGAREETQYF	TGTGCCACCGCAGGGGCCAGGGAAGAGACCCAGTACTTC
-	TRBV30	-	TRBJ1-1	CAWNGNTEAFF	TGTGCCTGGAACGGGAACACTGAAGCTTTCTTT
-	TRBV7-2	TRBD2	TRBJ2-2	CASSINSGSPGELFF	TGTGCCAGCAGCATAAATAGCGGGAGTCCCGGGGAGCTGTTTTTT
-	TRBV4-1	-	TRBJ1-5	CASSQDLRPGGAQHF	TGCGCCAGCAGCCAAGATCTCCGTCCTGGAGGGGCCCAGCATTTT
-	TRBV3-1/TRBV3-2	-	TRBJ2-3	CASSPTEGTDTQYF	TGTGCCAGCAGTCCTACCGAGGGCACAGATACGCAGTATTTT
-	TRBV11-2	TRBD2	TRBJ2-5	CASTGEVAGVLETQYF	TGTGCCAGCACCGGGGAGGTAGCGGGAGTATTGGAGACCCAGTACTTC
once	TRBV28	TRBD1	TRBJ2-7	CASSERGRESEYF	TGTGCCAGCAGTGAGAGGGGGCGAGAATCCGAGTACTTC
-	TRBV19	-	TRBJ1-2	CASTRTERYYGYTF	TGTGCCAGTACCCGGACAGAACGTTACTATGGCTACACCTTC
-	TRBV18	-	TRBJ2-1	CASSLQLGNNEQFF	TGTGCCAGCTCACTACAACTAGGCAACAATGAGCAGTTCTTC
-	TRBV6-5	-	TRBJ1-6	CASSFRTGSLHF	TGTGCCAGCAGTTTCCGGACGGGGTCCCTCCACTTT
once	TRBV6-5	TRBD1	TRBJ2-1	CASVLDRGGDEQFF	TGTGCCAGCGTTCTAGACAGGGGTGGGGATGAGCAGTTCTTC
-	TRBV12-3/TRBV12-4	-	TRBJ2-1	CASSGPDEQFF	TGTGCCAGCAGTGGCCCCGATGAGCAGTTCTTC
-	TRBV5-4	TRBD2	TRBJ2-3	CASKGTSGRAEDTQYF	TGTGCCAGCAAGGGGACTAGCGGGAGGGCAGAAGATACGCAGTATTTT